The T cell receptor (beta chain) described here comes from a study of blood T cell repertoires in COVID-19. For the study at large: There were acute and convalescent COVID-19 samples, and they came from the United States, Italy and Spain.

This clone was seen more than once but under ten times. This CDR3 contains 18 residues. Germline assignment: CDR1 SGHAT and CDR2 FQNNGV. V was trimmed by 6 bases and J by 0 bases, leaving 18 bases between them. Exposed participants encountered a COVID-19 case during the 2 weeks preceding study entry. Produced via immunoSEQ multiplex PCR; TCRdb's table is partial and in-frame only. The sample records 110,000 to 150,000 clones, roughly four fifths being singletons. The chain joins TRBV11-2 to TRBJ1-6; D may be TRBD1 (5 bases). This clonotype was obtained from a woman under 30 who had been exposed to COVID-19. The material sequenced was PBMCs or T cells enriched from blood (not recorded which). The CDR3 DNA reads TGTGCCAGCAGTCAAACGGGGGAAATGAGCTCCTATAATTCACCCCTCCACTTT. The encoded protein is CASSQTGEMSSYNSPLHF.